Below, 7 T cell receptor beta chains from the same sample are listed, as sequenced in a study of cytomegalovirus exposure and HLA in healthy donors. The data were produced by immunoSEQ multiplex PCR, yet TCRdb's version contains in-frame clones alone and is incomplete. The sample contains approximately 54,000 clones, approximately 89% of which appear only once. Sequenced material: PBMCs. All receptors come from a woman in her late teens or twenties in good health and CMV-seropositive.

This chain joins TRBV9 and TRBJ1-3; D might be TRBD1 (5 bases). This CDR3 has 16 residues. From germline, CDR1 is SGDLS and CDR2 YYNGEE. Trimming pared 0 bases from V and 3 bases from J, leaving 13 bases between. CDR3 DNA: TGTGCCAGCAGCGTAGGATCCAGGGCCGGTGGAAACACCATATATTTT. Translating it yields CASSVGSRAGGNTIYF.

The V gene is TRBV7-9, the J gene TRBJ1-5, with D perhaps matching TRBD1 (6 bases). CDR3 length: 16 residues. CDR1 SEHNR and CDR2 FQNEAQ come from the germline V gene (reference sequence). The V end was cut by 2 bases, the J end by 4 bases, with 15 bases between. DNA for the CDR3: TGTGCCAGCAGCTTAAATACCAGGGGAAGTAATCAGCCCCAGCATTTT. It yields the protein CASSLNTRGSNQPQHF.

The V gene is TRBV7-2, the J gene TRBJ1-5; TRBD1 might be the D (5 bases). Germline V gene data show CDR1 as SGHTA and CDR2 as FQGNSA. CDR3 length: 18 residues. V gave up 5 bases and J gave up 3 bases, with 23 bases separating them. The CDR3 reads CASSAILSRQFNNQPQHF. The CDR3 nucleotides are TGTGCCAGCAGCGCTATCCTTTCTAGACAGTTTAACAATCAGCCCCAGCATTTT. Based on the CDR3 plus reference TRBV7-2 and TRBJ1-5, the full variable domain is GAGVSQSPSNKVTEKGKDVELRCDPISGHTALYWYRQSLGQGLEFLIYFQGNSAPDKSGLPSDRFSAERTGGSVSTLTIQRTQQEDSAVYLCASSAILSRQFNNQPQHFGDGTRLSIL.

This clone was seen only once. The CDR3 loop is CASSYGWGEGADTQYF. The CDR3 DNA sequence: TGTGCCAGCAGTTACGGGTGGGGGGAAGGGGCAGATACGCAGTATTTT. The genes are TRBV6-5 and TRBJ2-3; D might be TRBD2 (6 bases). The length of the CDR3 is 16 residues. V was trimmed by 2 bases and J by 4 bases, leaving 16 bases between them. CDR1 and CDR2 (germline): MNHEY, SVGAGI.

The rearrangement uses TRBV7-9 and TRBJ1-4, with D uncertain. The CDR3 runs 15 residues. CDR1 is SEHNR, CDR2 FQNEAQ, per germline (reference sequence). V was clipped by 3 bases and J by 3 bases, with 11 bases between them. As DNA, the CDR3 is TGTGCCAGCAGCTTGCAGGATATGTCTAATGAAAAACTGTTTTTT. It translates to CASSLQDMSNEKLFF.

V and J are TRBV5-1 and TRBJ2-1; 10 bases agree with TRBD1. Germline values: CDR1 SGHRS, CDR2 YFSETQ. The junction had 9 bases not matched to a gene; V was cut back by 6 bases and J by 6 bases. This CDR3 is built from 15 residues. The CDR3 here is CASIEGQGFGNEQFF. CDR3 nucleotide sequence: TGCGCCAGCATCGAGGGACAGGGGTTTGGCAATGAGCAGTTCTTC.

This chain joins TRBV5-1 and TRBJ2-7, with 12 bases that match TRBD1. Germline-derived CDR1 and CDR2 are SGHRS and YFSETQ. Trimming cost V 4 bases and J 1 base; bases outside gene matches: 9. The CDR3 totals 17 residues. The CDR3 DNA follows: TGCGCCAGCAGCCTGGGACAGGGGGCGCCGGGGTCCTACGAGCAGTACTTC. Its protein product is CASSLGQGAPGSYEQYF.